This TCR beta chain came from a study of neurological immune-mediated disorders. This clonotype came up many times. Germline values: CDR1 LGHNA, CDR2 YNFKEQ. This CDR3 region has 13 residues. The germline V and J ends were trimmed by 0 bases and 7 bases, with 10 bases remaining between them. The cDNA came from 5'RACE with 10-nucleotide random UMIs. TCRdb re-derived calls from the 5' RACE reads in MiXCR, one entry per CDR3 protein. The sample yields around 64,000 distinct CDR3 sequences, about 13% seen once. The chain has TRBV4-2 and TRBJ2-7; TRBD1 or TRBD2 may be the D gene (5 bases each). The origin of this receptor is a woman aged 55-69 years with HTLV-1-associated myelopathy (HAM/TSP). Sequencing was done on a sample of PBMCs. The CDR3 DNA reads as TGTGCCAGCAGCCAAGATTGGGGGTGGGAGCAGTACTTC. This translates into CASSQDWGWEQYF.